Below, 25 T cell receptor beta chains from the same sample are listed, as sequenced in a study of T cell clonality in common variable immunodeficiency. Study-level points and caveats: Reportedly, TCR beta sequences from common variable immunodeficiency showed fewer deletions and N-nucleotide insertions.

Repertoires were generated with immunoSEQ multiplex PCR, while TCRdb's copy carries only in-frame clones and drops some. Singletons are absent from the sample, which has under 40,000 clones. These receptors have no known antigen. The sample taken for sequencing was peripheral blood mononuclear cells. The receptors come from a human donor with common variable immunodeficiency.

The sample holds a few counts of this clone. The read terminates 3 residues ahead of where the CDR3 ends, so the germline J gene completes it. This chain uses TRBV2 with TRBJ1-1, with 10 bases aligning to TRBD1. Germline assignment: CDR1 SNHLY and CDR2 FYNNEI. The CDR3 spans 13 residues. Trimming at V came to 3 bases and at J to 7 bases, leaving 2 bases not matched to a gene. CDR3 sequence: CASSDRDRGEAFF. The DNA read from the CDR3 is TGTGCCAGCAGTGATCGGGACAGGGGTGAA. Combining the CDR3 with reference TRBV2 and TRBJ1-1 gives the whole variable domain EPEVTQTPSHQVTQMGQEVILRCVPISNHLYFYWYRQILGQKVEFLVSFYNNEISEKSEIFDDQFSVERPDGSNFTLKIRSTKLEDSAMYFCASSDRDRGEAFFGQGTRLTVV.

Points on this clone: The read falls 3 residues short of the CDR3 end, and the missing part is taken from the germline J gene. The rearrangement joins TRBV2 to TRBJ1-1, with D tentatively TRBD1 (6 bases). Germline V gene data show CDR1 as SNHLY and CDR2 as FYNNEI. The CDR3 is 14 residues long. The V and J ends lost 7 bases and 2 bases respectively, with 14 bases between them. CDR3 bases read: TGTGCCAGCAAGGGGGAGGGATCTAACACTGAA. Its translation: CASKGEGSNTE. The CDR3 reads in full as CASKGEGSNTEAFF.

About this clone: At one boundary the junction diverges from the germline segment, which might be a read error. Read data end 3 residues before the CDR3 end; the end is taken from the germline J gene. The chain recombines TRBV7-9 with TRBJ1-1; unclear D gene. There are 12 residues in the CDR3. Germline V lookup: CDR1 SEHNR, CDR2 FQNEAQ (reference sequence). Partial CDR3 DNA: TGTTCCAGCAGCCCCTGGGCGACAGAA. Its protein product is CSSSPWATE. The whole CDR3 reads CSSSPWATEAFF. Combining the CDR3 with reference TRBV7-9 and TRBJ1-1 gives the whole variable domain DTGVSQNPRHKITKRGQNVTFRCDPISEHNRLYWYRQTLGQGPEFLTYFQNEAQLEKSRLLSDRFSAERPKGSFSTLEIQRTEQGDSAMYLCSSSPWATEAFFGQGTRLTVV.

A few counts support this clone. CDR3 DNA, as far as it was read: TGTGCCTGGAGGAGCGGGGGTTCTCCCTACGAG. Protein sequence: CAWRSGGSPYE. The CDR3 as a whole reads CAWRSGGSPYEQYF. The chain employs TRBV30 and TRBJ2-7; 8 bases match TRBD2. The read terminates 3 residues ahead of where the CDR3 ends, so the germline J gene completes it. This CDR3 is 14 amino acids long. With 3 bases clipped from V and 2 bases from J, the junction kept 6 bases outside the gene matches. Germline lookup yields CDR1 GTSNPN and CDR2 SVGIG (reference sequence).

This clone was observed at least ten times. The observed sequence ends 3 residues before the CDR3 terminus, with the missing tail filled in from the germline J gene. This sequence joins TRBV12-3 or TRBV12-4 and TRBJ2-3, with D unresolved. The V gene lost 5 bases and the J gene lost 2 bases, with 11 bases spanning the gap. CDR3 size: 14 residues. Partial CDR3 DNA: TGTGCCAGCAGTCTTCCCGACTCCACAGATACG. It encodes CASSLPDSTDT. The full CDR3 protein is CASSLPDSTDTQYF.

About this clone: The read finishes 3 residues shy of the CDR3 end, and the germline J gene is used to complete it. The rearrangement joins TRBV7-6 to TRBJ2-5; D is uncertain. The CDR3 runs to 12 residues. The V gene's germline CDR1 is SGHVS and CDR2 FNYEAQ. V lost 0 bases to trimming and J lost 5 bases, with 4 bases between them. The CDR3 loop reads CASSLARETQYF. The sequenced CDR3 bases are TGTGCCAGCAGCTTAGCGCGGGAGACC.

The CDR3 loop reads CAWSSRGEQYF. The sequenced part of the CDR3 DNA is TGTGCCTGGTCGTCCCGGGGCGAG. This rearrangement joins TRBV30 to TRBJ2-7; a weak D match, TRBD2 (5 bases). The CDR3 is cut off 3 residues early in the read; its end comes from the germline J gene. Germline-derived CDR1 and CDR2 are GTSNPN and SVGIG (reference sequence). CDR3 length equals 11 residues. The V and J ends lost 5 bases and 6 bases respectively, with 11 bases between them.

This clone showed up just a few times. The CDR3 goes on 3 residues after the read ends, and that part is filled in from the germline J gene. The V and J genes are TRBV7-2 and TRBJ2-7; tentatively, D is TRBD1 (6 bases). CDR1 is SGHTA, CDR2 FQGNSA, per germline. V lost 5 bases, J lost 2 bases, and 13 bases lay in between. This CDR3 spans 14 amino acids. The sequenced CDR3 bases are TGTGCCAGCAGCCGAAACAGGGTGCCCTACGAG. Its translation is CASSRNRVPYE. The entire CDR3 reads CASSRNRVPYEQYF.

This clone has more than one count but fewer than ten. The CDR3 extends 3 residues past the end of the read, so its final part is completed from the germline J gene. The V gene is TRBV16, the J gene TRBJ1-2, with 8 nucleotides matching TRBD1. The V segment lost 3 bases and the J segment 7 bases; nucleotides outside the gene matches: 13. Looked up from germline, CDR1 is KGHSY and CDR2 is FQNENV. The CDR3 length is 16 residues. The CDR3 bases that were read are TGTGCCAGCAGCCACCCACTTCGCAGGGGGCGAGGTGGC. Translating it yields CASSHPLRRGRGG. The whole CDR3 protein reads CASSHPLRRGRGGYTF.

This clone was seen more than once but under ten times. The sequenced fragment ends 3 residues before the CDR3 boundary, so the rest is inferred from the germline J gene. The rearrangement joins TRBV6-2 or TRBV6-3 to TRBJ1-2, with 8 bases that match TRBD1. This CDR3 is built from 14 residues. Unmatched junction bases numbered 4, after V lost 5 bases and J lost 2 bases. Germline CDR1 MNHEY, CDR2 SVGEGT. The covered CDR3 bases are TGTGCCAGCAGTAGTCAGGGGGCGAACTATGGC. Amino acid sequence: CASSSQGANYG. The whole CDR3 is CASSSQGANYGYTF.

As concerns this clone: One junction end disagrees with the germline gene, perhaps due to a read error. With the read ending 3 residues before the CDR3 end, the germline J gene is used to fill in that end. The chain is built from TRBV7-2 and TRBJ1-6, with D unclear. This CDR3 region has 14 residues. Germline lookup yields CDR1 SGHTA and CDR2 FQGNSA. CDR3 DNA, as far as it was read: TGTGCCAGCAACCCGGGGTCCTCTAATTCACCC. Protein sequence: CASNPGSSNSP. The full CDR3 protein is CASNPGSSNSPLHF.

This clone occurred many times. From the germline J gene comes the end of the CDR3, since the read stops 3 residues before it. The V and J genes are TRBV18 and TRBJ1-2; D is unresolved. In germline, CDR1 is KGHSH, CDR2 LQKENI. The CDR3 consists of 13 residues. Trimming left V 2 bases short and J 5 bases short, with 9 bases between. CDR3 DNA, as far as it was read: TGTGCCAGCTCACCAATCGCAGAGTATGGC. Translation: CASSPIAEYG. The full-length CDR3 reads as CASSPIAEYGYTF.

About this clone: Read data end 3 residues before the CDR3 end; the end is taken from the germline J gene. This chain uses TRBV16 with TRBJ2-7, with TRBD1 matching 7 bases. The CDR3 totals 16 residues. V shed 4 bases, J shed 0 bases, and the junction held 9 bases outside the gene matches. In germline, CDR1 is KGHSY, CDR2 FQNENV. CDR3 region: CASSPSTGPLSYEQYF. The sequenced part of the CDR3 DNA is TGTGCCAGCAGCCCCTCGACAGGGCCCCTCTCCTACGAG.

This clone was picked up a small number of times. The CDR3 end is not reached by the read, which stops 3 residues before it; the germline J gene fills it in. This rearrangement joins TRBV30 to TRBJ1-2; no definite D call. Trimming left V 2 bases short and J 6 bases short, with 7 bases between. CDR1 and CDR2 (germline): GTSNPN, SVGIG (reference sequence). The CDR3 runs to 11 residues. CDR3 DNA, as far as it was read: TGTGCCTGGAGTACCATAGATGGC. It specifies CAWSTIDG. From start to end, the CDR3 is CAWSTIDGYTF.

Note on this clone: The read is 3 residues too short to cover the CDR3 end, so that end is filled in from the germline J gene. J is TRBJ2-5 and V is TRBV2; 9 bases line up with TRBD2. The germline gives CDR1 SNHLY, CDR2 FYNNEI. J gave up 3 bases and V 4 bases, and 6 bases lay outside the gene matches. The CDR3 is 15 amino acids. Here the CDR3 reads CASSGFLAGKETQYF. The DNA read from the CDR3 is TGTGCCAGCAGTGGGTTCCTAGCGGGGAAAGAGACC.

With regard to this clone: The CDR3 is cut off 3 residues early in the read; its end comes from the germline J gene. The V call is TRBV6-1, the J call TRBJ1-3; D call uncertain. The V and J ends lost 3 bases and 0 bases respectively, with 9 bases between them. The CDR3 runs to 15 residues. The germline V gene encodes CDR1 MNHNS and CDR2 SASEGT. The CDR3 bases that were read are TGTGCCAGCAGTGAGGGTGGGCACTCTGGAAACACC. Translated: CASSEGGHSGNT. The complete CDR3 sequence is CASSEGGHSGNTIYF.

In its sample, this clone was seen a few times. From the germline J gene comes the end of the CDR3, since the read stops 3 residues before it. The chain couples TRBV30 to TRBJ1-2; D unclear. In germline, CDR1 is GTSNPN, CDR2 SVGIG (reference sequence). This CDR3 spans 15 amino acids. V was trimmed by 3 bases and J by 4 bases, leaving 18 bases between them. The part of the CDR3 DNA that was read is TGTGCCTGGAGCCCTCGGTTTAAAGAGGGCTATGGC. Its protein is CAWSPRFKEGYG. The CDR3 as a whole reads CAWSPRFKEGYGYTF.

Regarding this clone: The read stops 3 residues short of the end of the CDR3; the missing end is completed from the germline J gene. The gene calls are TRBV11-1 and TRBJ1-6, with a possible D match to TRBD1 (5 bases). V lost 6 bases and J 10 bases, leaving 19 bases between the germline ends. Germline CDR1 and CDR2: SGHAT and FQDESV (reference sequence). CDR3 size: 15 residues. The CDR3 bases that were read are TGTGCCAGCAGTGAGCAGGGAGGGAGAACGTCACCC. This sequence encodes CASSEQGGRTSP. The whole CDR3 sequence is CASSEQGGRTSPLHF.

This clone occurred a few times. The CDR3 end falls 3 residues outside the read, so it is completed with the germline J gene. The chain has TRBV19 and TRBJ2-3; no reliable D call. CDR1 and CDR2 (germline): LNHDA, SQIVND (reference sequence). V lost 5 bases and J 6 bases, leaving 12 bases between the germline ends. There are 13 residues in the CDR3. CDR3: CASSSTQWDTQYF. Partial CDR3 DNA: TGTGCCAGTAGTTCCACTCAATGGGATACG.

This clone has just a few counts. The missing CDR3 end, 3 residues past where the read stops, is filled in from the germline J gene. J is TRBJ1-5 and V is TRBV19, with D unclear. The CDR3 spans 11 residues. The germline V gene encodes CDR1 LNHDA and CDR2 SQIVND (reference sequence). The V end was cut by 5 bases, the J end by 6 bases, with 5 bases between. The CDR3 loop reads CASSQGQPQHF. The sequenced part of the CDR3 DNA is TGTGCCAGTAGTCAAGGTCAGCCC.

There are a few counts of this clone. From the germline J gene comes the end of the CDR3, since the read stops 3 residues before it. This chain connects TRBV19 to TRBJ2-5; a possible D gene is TRBD1 (6 bases). CDR1 and CDR2 (germline): LNHDA, SQIVND (reference sequence). The germline V and J ends were trimmed by 5 bases and 5 bases, with 12 bases remaining between them. The length of the CDR3 is 13 residues. CDR3 in amino acids: CASSGQLRETQYF. CDR3 DNA (partial): TGTGCCAGTAGTGGACAGTTGCGGGAGACC. Full variable domain (rest looked up from reference TRBV19 and TRBJ2-5): DGGITQSPKYLFRKEGQNVTLSCEQNLNHDAMYWYRQDPGQGLRLIYYSQIVNDFQKGDIAEGYSVSREKKESFPLTVTSAQKNPTAFYLCASSGQLRETQYFGPGTRLLVL.

The chain's CDR3 is CSARGVDRGWKTQYF. The part of the CDR3 DNA that was read is TGCAGTGCTAGAGGGGTGGACAGGGGGTGGAAGACC. The J gene is TRBJ2-5, the V gene TRBV20-1; 10 bases match TRBD1. The sequenced fragment ends 3 residues before the CDR3 boundary, so the rest is inferred from the germline J gene. This CDR3 region has 15 residues. With V trimmed by 1 base and J by 6 bases, 8 bases remained unmatched. CDR1 is DFQATT and CDR2 is SNEGSKA in the germline V gene (reference sequence).

A remark on this clone: The read ends 3 residues before the CDR3 terminus; that terminus is restored from the germline J gene. This sequence joins TRBV20-1 and TRBJ2-7; tentatively, D is TRBD1 (5 bases). V lost 1 base to trimming and J lost 6 bases, with 16 bases between them. The CDR3 is 14 residues long. Germline CDR1 is DFQATT and CDR2 is SNEGSKA (reference sequence). The DNA read from the CDR3 is TGCAGTGCTAGAGTCCAGGGTGGTTTGGGCGAG. Its translation is CSARVQGGLGE. In full, the CDR3 reads CSARVQGGLGEQYF.

This clone was detected only a few times. The CDR3 goes on 3 residues after the read ends, and that part is filled in from the germline J gene. This rearrangement joins TRBV19 to TRBJ2-1; TRBD2 matches at 7 bases. The CDR3 covers 16 residues. J gave up 0 bases and V 9 bases, and 11 bases lay outside the gene matches. From germline, CDR1 is LNHDA and CDR2 SQIVND (reference sequence). The CDR3 DNA, read in part, is TGTGCCAGCAGTGGGGGGGAGGTTAGCTCCTACAATGAG. Its translation is CASSGGEVSSYNE. The whole CDR3 region reads CASSGGEVSSYNEQFF. Using reference TRBV19 and TRBJ2-1 for the parts outside the CDR3, the full variable domain is DGGITQSPKYLFRKEGQNVTLSCEQNLNHDAMYWYRQDPGQGLRLIYYSQIVNDFQKGDIAEGYSVSREKKESFPLTVTSAQKNPTAFYLCASSGGEVSSYNEQFFGPGTRLTVL.

This clone has only a few counts. The read gets to within 3 residues of the CDR3 end, and the germline J gene fills in the rest. The rearrangement uses TRBV19 and TRBJ1-1, with D uncertain. This CDR3 contains 14 residues. Germline CDR1 and CDR2: LNHDA and SQIVND (reference sequence). The V end was cut by 8 bases, the J end by 3 bases, with 16 bases between. The DNA read from the CDR3 is TGTGCCAGTGCGTACGGAAGGAGGGACACTGAA. It specifies CASAYGRRDTE. The whole CDR3 is CASAYGRRDTEAFF.